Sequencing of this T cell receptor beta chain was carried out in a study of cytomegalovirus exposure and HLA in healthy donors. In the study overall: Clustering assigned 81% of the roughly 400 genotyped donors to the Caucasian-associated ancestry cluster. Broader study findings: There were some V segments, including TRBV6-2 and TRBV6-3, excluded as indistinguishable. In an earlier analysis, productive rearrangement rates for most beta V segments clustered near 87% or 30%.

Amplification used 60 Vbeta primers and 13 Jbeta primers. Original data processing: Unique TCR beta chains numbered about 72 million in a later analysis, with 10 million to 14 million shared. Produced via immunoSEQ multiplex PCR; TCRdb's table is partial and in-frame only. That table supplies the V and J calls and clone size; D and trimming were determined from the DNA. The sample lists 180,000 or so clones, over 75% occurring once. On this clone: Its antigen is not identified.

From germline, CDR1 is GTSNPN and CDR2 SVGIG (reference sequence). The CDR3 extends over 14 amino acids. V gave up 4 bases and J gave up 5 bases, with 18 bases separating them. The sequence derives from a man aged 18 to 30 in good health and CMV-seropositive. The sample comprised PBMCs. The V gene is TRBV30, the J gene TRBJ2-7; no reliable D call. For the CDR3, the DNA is TGTGCCTGGAATCAGGCCCCTTTTGGCGACGAGCAGTACTTC. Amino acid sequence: CAWNQAPFGDEQYF.